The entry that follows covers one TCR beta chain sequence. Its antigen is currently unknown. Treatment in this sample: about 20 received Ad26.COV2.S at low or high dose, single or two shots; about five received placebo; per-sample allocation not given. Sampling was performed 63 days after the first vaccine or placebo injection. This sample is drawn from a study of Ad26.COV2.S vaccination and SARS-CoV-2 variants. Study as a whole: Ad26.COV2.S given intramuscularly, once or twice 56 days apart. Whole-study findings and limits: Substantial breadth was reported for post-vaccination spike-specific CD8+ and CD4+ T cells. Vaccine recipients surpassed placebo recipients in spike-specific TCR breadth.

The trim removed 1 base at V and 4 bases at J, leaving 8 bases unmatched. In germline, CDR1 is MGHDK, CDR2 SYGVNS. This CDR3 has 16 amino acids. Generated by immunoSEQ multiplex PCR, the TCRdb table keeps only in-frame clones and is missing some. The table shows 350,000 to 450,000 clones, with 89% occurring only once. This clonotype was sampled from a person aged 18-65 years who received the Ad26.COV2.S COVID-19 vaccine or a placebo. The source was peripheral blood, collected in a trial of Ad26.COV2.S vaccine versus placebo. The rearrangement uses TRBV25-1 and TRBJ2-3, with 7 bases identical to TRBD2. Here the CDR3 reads CASSESGGSHADTQYF. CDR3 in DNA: TGTGCCAGCAGTGAATCTGGCGGGAGTCACGCAGATACGCAGTATTTT. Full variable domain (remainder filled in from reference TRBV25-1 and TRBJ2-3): EADIYQTPRYLVIGTGKKITLECSQTMGHDKMYWYQQDPGMELHLIHYSYGVNSTEKGDLSSESTVSRIRTEHFPLTLESARPSHTSQYLCASSESGGSHADTQYFGPGTRLTVL.